The 19 T cell receptor beta chains listed next were all sequenced from one sample in a study of T-cell reconstitution after alpha-beta-depleted transplantation in children. Preparing the TCRbeta library involved the use of unique molecular identifiers. TCRdb fed the PCR reads into MiXCR, producing one record per CDR3 protein. The sample holds a few hundred thousand distinct CDR3 sequences; 27% are singletons and the top ten take around a third. The material was PBMCs, obtained before TCRalphabeta/CD19-depleted stem cell transplant. The origin of the receptors is a boy under three years old with Wiskott-Aldrich syndrome, due to receive a stem cell transplant.

The rearrangement uses TRBV10-3 and TRBJ1-2; a weak D match, TRBD1 (5 bases). V was cut by 0 bases and J by 7 bases, with 12 bases left in between. The CDR3 is 14 residues long. In germline, CDR1 is ENHRY, CDR2 SYGVKD. The CDR3 here is CAISESREGRGYTF. DNA for the CDR3: TGTGCCATCAGTGAGTCGAGGGAGGGACGTGGCTACACCTTC.

V gene TRBV2 combines with J gene TRBJ2-3; D gene ambiguous. CDR3 length equals 11 residues. Germline CDR1 and CDR2: SNHLY and FYNNEI. Trimming took off 8 bases at V and 9 bases at J, with 12 bases between the two ends. In DNA form, the CDR3 reads TGTGCCAGCTCTTCGTGGGTAACGCAGTATTTT. Its protein product is CASSSWVTQYF. Full variable domain (missing parts from reference TRBV2 and TRBJ2-3): EPEVTQTPSHQVTQMGQEVILRCVPISNHLYFYWYRQILGQKVEFLVSFYNNEISEKSEIFDDQFSVERPDGSNFTLKIRSTKLEDSAMYFCASSSWVTQYFGPGTRLTVL.

This chain connects TRBV28 to TRBJ2-1; a possible D gene is TRBD2 (5 bases). The length of the CDR3 is 11 residues. From germline, CDR1 is MDHEN and CDR2 SYDVKM. The V end was cut by 1 base, the J end by 16 bases, with 11 bases between. The CDR3 protein is CASSLSGIHFF. For the CDR3, the DNA is TGTGCCAGCAGTTTATCCGGGATCCATTTCTTC.

A remark on this clonotype: The DNA is left out, because the CDR3 cannot be placed on it with certainty; the CDR3 is given as TCRdb lists it. V gene TRBV12-3 or TRBV12-4 combines with J gene TRBJ2-1; TRBD2, as called in the table, went unchecked against the DNA. The CDR3 length is 17 residues, termini included. The chain's CDR3 is CASIEWGSGSERKGEFF.

As to this clonotype: The junction does not match germline at one end; this may be a read error. The V gene is TRBV6-1, the J gene TRBJ2-1, with 16 bases fitting TRBD2. Germline V gene data show CDR1 as MNHNS and CDR2 as SASEGT. This CDR3 region has 18 residues. The CDR3 coding sequence is TGTGCCAGCAGGACGGGACTAGCGGGAGGGCCTCGCTACGATGAGCAGTTCTTC. Its protein product is CASRTGLAGGPRYDEQFF.

This clonotype was counted between two and nine times. V and J are TRBV11-2 and TRBJ2-1, with TRBD2 matching over 13 bases. In germline, CDR1 is SGHAT, CDR2 FQNNGV. CDR3 length equals 17 residues. The V gene end was trimmed by 3 bases and the J gene end by 4 bases; junction bases not matched to a gene: 6. CDR3 sequence reads: CASSLFRTSGSYNEQFF. The CDR3 DNA reads as TGTGCCAGCAGCTTGTTCCGGACTAGCGGGAGTTACAATGAGCAGTTCTTC.

The chain's CDR3 is CASNPRDQGLQETQYF. The DNA for the CDR3 is TGTGCCAGCAATCCACGGGACCAAGGGCTCCAAGAGACCCAGTACTTC. The chain is built from TRBV6-1 and TRBJ2-5; tentatively, D is TRBD1 or TRBD2 (5 bases each). The ends were cut back, 7 bases at V and 1 base at J, with 19 bases in the middle. This CDR3 is 16 amino acids long. Germline CDR1 is MNHNS and CDR2 is SASEGT.

This chain links TRBV27 with TRBJ2-1, with D perhaps matching TRBD1 or TRBD2 (5 bases each). Germline assignment: CDR1 MNHEY and CDR2 SMNVEV (reference sequence). CDR3 length: 11 residues. Trimming took off 1 base at V and 13 bases at J, with 8 bases between the two ends. The CDR3 DNA reads TGTGCCAGCAGTTTATGGGGGAACCAGTTCTTC. Translated: CASSLWGNQFF.

This clonotype was counted between two and nine times. The chain uses TRBV20-1 and TRBJ2-3; D is uncertain. CDR1 and CDR2 (germline): DFQATT, SNEGSKA (reference sequence). The CDR3 covers 13 residues. The V end was cut by 1 base, the J end by 4 bases, with 9 bases between. CDR3 in DNA: TGCAGTGCTAGAGCGATCGGATCAGATACGCAGTATTTT. This translates into CSARAIGSDTQYF.

Only a few counts were recorded for this clonotype. J is TRBJ1-1 and V is TRBV19; a possible D gene is TRBD1 (5 bases). This CDR3 has 12 residues. Germline V gene lookup returns CDR1 LNHDA and CDR2 SQIVND (reference sequence). The germline V and J ends were trimmed by 3 bases and 11 bases, with 13 bases remaining between them. CDR3 sequence (DNA): TGTGCCAGTAGTATTGGTGGGGGTCGCGCTTTCTTT. Protein sequence: CASSIGGGRAFF. The full variable domain, completed using reference TRBV19 and TRBJ1-1, is DGGITQSPKYLFRKEGQNVTLSCEQNLNHDAMYWYRQDPGQGLRLIYYSQIVNDFQKGDIAEGYSVSREKKESFPLTVTSAQKNPTAFYLCASSIGGGRAFFGQGTRLTVV.

V is TRBV5-1 and J is TRBJ2-1; 9 bases are a match to TRBD2. The CDR3 extends over 15 amino acids. Per germline, CDR1 SGHRS and CDR2 YFSETQ. With 0 bases clipped from V and 6 bases from J, the junction kept 4 bases outside the gene matches. CDR3 DNA sequence: TGCGCCAGCAGCTTGGTTAGCGGGAGCCCCAATGAGCAGTTCTTC. Translating gives CASSLVSGSPNEQFF.

The gene calls are TRBV5-1 and TRBJ2-5; the match to TRBD2 covers 7 bases. Looked up from germline, CDR1 is SGHRS and CDR2 is YFSETQ. The CDR3 loop spans 13 amino acids. V trimming: 2 bases; J trimming: 7 bases; junction bases outside the gene matches: 5. The CDR3 nucleotides read TGCGCCAGCAGCTTAGCGGGGCAGGGGACCCAGTACTTC. As protein: CASSLAGQGTQYF.

In its sample, this clonotype was seen once. This chain joins TRBV20-1 and TRBJ2-3; tentative D call: TRBD2 (6 bases). V was shortened by 0 bases and J by 3 bases, with 10 bases between the two germline ends. CDR1 is DFQATT, CDR2 SNEGSKA, per germline (reference sequence). This CDR3 region has 14 residues. CDR3 nucleotide sequence: TGCAGTGCTAGAGACGTAGCGGCAACAGATACGCAGTATTTT. It codes for CSARDVAATDTQYF.

This clonotype was observed once. DNA of the CDR3: TGCAGTGCTAGAGATCAGGGGGCCGGGGAGACCCAGTACTTC. Amino acid sequence: CSARDQGAGETQYF. The chain joins TRBV20-1 to TRBJ2-5; 8 bases align to TRBD1. V was clipped by 0 bases and J by 5 bases; unmatched bases: 5. The CDR3 is 14 amino acids. Germline V gene data show CDR1 as DFQATT and CDR2 as SNEGSKA (reference sequence).

The sample holds a few counts of this clonotype. V is TRBV21-1 and J is TRBJ2-3; the DNA was not used to check the table's D call, TRBD2. TRBV21-1 is tagged as a pseudogene. The CDR3 runs to 15 residues. CDR3 DNA sequence: TGTGCCAGCAGCAAAGCCACTAGCGGTACAGATACGCAGTATTTT. Protein: CASSKATSGTDTQYF.

This chain links TRBV7-3 with TRBJ2-7, with D unclear. The CDR3 length is 15 residues. Trimming left V 2 bases short and J 0 bases short, with 11 bases between. From germline, CDR1 is SGHTA and CDR2 FQGTGA. DNA of the CDR3: TGTGCCAGCAGCTTAGGGCCGACCAGCTCCTACGAGCAGTACTTC. Translating it yields CASSLGPTSSYEQYF. Full variable domain (remainder filled in from reference TRBV7-3 and TRBJ2-7): GAGVSQTPSNKVTEKGKYVELRCDPISGHTALYWYRQSLGQGPEFLIYFQGTGAADDSGLPNDRFFAVRPEGSVSTLKIQRTERGDSAVYLCASSLGPTSSYEQYFGPGTRLTVT.

V and J are TRBV5-1 and TRBJ2-7; TRBD1 aligns across 7 bases. The germline V gene has CDR1 SGHRS and CDR2 YFSETQ. There are 15 residues in the CDR3. With 0 bases clipped from V and 0 bases from J, the junction kept 3 bases outside the gene matches. The CDR3 loop reads CASSLEGQSSYEQYF. The CDR3 nucleotides are TGCGCCAGCAGCTTGGAGGGACAGAGCTCCTACGAGCAGTACTTC.

V is TRBV7-9 and J is TRBJ2-3; 8 bases are shared with TRBD2. The CDR3 consists of 17 residues. V lost 0 bases to trimming and J lost 6 bases; unmatched junction nucleotides: 11. Germline V lookup: CDR1 SEHNR, CDR2 FQNEAQ (reference sequence). The CDR3 is CASSLASSGGRTDTQYF. CDR3 sequence (DNA): TGTGCCAGCAGCTTAGCCTCGTCAGGCGGGAGGACTGATACGCAGTATTTT.

This clonotype was picked up a small number of times. The chain combines TRBV25-1 with TRBJ2-5; TRBD1 matches 8 bases. The CDR3 has 15 amino acids. Germline assignment: CDR1 MGHDK and CDR2 SYGVNS. V shed 11 bases and J 4 bases; nucleotides not matched to a gene: 15. CDR3 residues: CASRPPDRVSETQYF. CDR3 coding DNA: TGTGCCTCGCGCCCCCCGGACAGGGTCTCAGAGACCCAGTACTTC.